This TCR beta chain appears in the sequencing data of a study of blood T cell repertoires in COVID-19. About the research overall: Acute and convalescent COVID-19 specimens originated in the United States, Italy and Spain. T cells, B-cell-depleted T cells, or PBMCs provided the cDNA or gDNA that served as material.

CDR1 is SGHAT, CDR2 FQNNGV, per germline. The CDR3 contains 15 residues. J lost 6 bases, V lost 2 bases, and 3 bases had no gene match. As originally analysed: For nucleated cells, counts were estimated from reference gene primer amplification. The method was immunoSEQ multiplex PCR; TCRdb's version includes in-frame clones alone and lacks a portion of them. V, J and clone size reflect that table, while D and trimming were determined from the DNA. The data contain more than 150,000 clones, roughly 85% of them seen just once; the ten biggest clones take up roughly 8.2%. The receptor was derived from a man aged 55-75 years with acute or convalescent COVID-19. This chain joins TRBV11-2 and TRBJ2-1, with 11 bases fitting TRBD2. The sequenced material came from peripheral blood. Here the CDR3 reads CASSLNSGRANEQFF. The CDR3, as DNA: TGTGCCAGCAGCTTAAATAGCGGGAGGGCCAATGAGCAGTTCTTC.